This T cell receptor beta chain derives from a study of cytomegalovirus exposure and HLA in healthy donors. Some clones are missing from TCRdb's copy, which holds only in-frame ones; the method was immunoSEQ multiplex PCR. The top ten hold over 1% of the sample, which has approximately 110,000 clones, roughly 94% seen once. The CDR3 consists of 14 residues. The germline gives CDR1 MDHEN, CDR2 SYDVKM. Trimming removed 4 bases at V and 7 bases at J, with 14 bases between. The chain carries TRBV28 and TRBJ2-1; the D is unclear. Sequencing input: PBMCs. This TCR was sampled from a woman between 18 and 30 years old in good health and CMV-seronegative. The DNA for the CDR3 is TGTGCCAGCAGTTACGCCCGGGTCGGGAATGAGCAGTTCTTC. Protein: CASSYARVGNEQFF.